This T cell receptor (beta chain) derives from a study of identical twins. Notes on the study in general: Models underestimated TCR alpha sharing (out-of-frame) in monozygotic twins. Not following the same donors, the study drew its conclusions from cross-sectional statistical analysis.

One entry per CDR3 protein, called by TCRdb with MiXCR from the 5' RACE reads. This sample has some 1,600,000 distinct CDR3 sequences; under 35% occur once, and the top ten carry 0.27%. Remarks on this clonotype: What it recognizes is unknown.

V lost 1 base, J lost 0 bases, and 6 bases stayed unmatched. CDR3 length equals 16 residues. Germline-derived CDR1 and CDR2 are SNHLY and FYNNEI. Sequenced input: cord blood. The rearrangement joins TRBV2 to TRBJ2-7, with 7 positions matching TRBD1. This clonotype was obtained from a newborn girl in good health. The CDR3 spells CASSEGTGVSSYEQYF. CDR3 DNA sequence: TGTGCCAGCAGTGAAGGGACAGGCGTAAGCTCCTACGAGCAGTACTTC.